Listed here are 20 T cell receptor beta chains from one sample, sequenced in a study of blood T cell repertoires in COVID-19. Assay used: immunoSEQ multiplex PCR; TCRdb lists only in-frame clones, some missing. The sample lists approximately 160,000 clones, 75% to 90% occurring once. The sequenced material came from PBMCs or T cells enriched from blood (not recorded which). The receptors were sampled from a woman between 45 and 60 years old who had recovered from COVID-19.

The chain combines TRBV5-1 with TRBJ2-1; TRBD2 matches at 10 bases. The CDR3 length is 15 residues. Germline CDR1 SGHRS, CDR2 YFSETQ. J gave up 5 bases and V 4 bases, and 6 bases lay outside the gene matches. The CDR3 nucleotides read TGCGCCAGCAGCGACTTAGCGGGGGGACACAATGAGCAGTTCTTC. Translated: CASSDLAGGHNEQFF.

This chain joins TRBV27 and TRBJ1-6, with 9 bases matching TRBD1. The V gene end was trimmed by 6 bases and the J gene end by 2 bases; junction bases not matched to a gene: 5. This CDR3 region has 16 residues. Germline CDR1 reads MNHEY; CDR2 reads SMNVEV (reference sequence). The CDR3 DNA follows: TGTGCCAGCAGACGAGACAGGGGGGCCTATAATTCACCCCTCCACTTT. Protein sequence: CASRRDRGAYNSPLHF.

The genes are TRBV27 and TRBJ1-2; a possible D gene is TRBD1 (5 bases). Germline CDR1 MNHEY, CDR2 SMNVEV (reference sequence). The V end was cut by 4 bases, the J end by 3 bases, with 12 bases between. CDR3 size: 14 residues. This CDR3 is CASSSPQVDYGYTF. CDR3 coding DNA: TGTGCCAGCAGTTCCCCACAGGTTGACTATGGCTACACCTTC.

The J gene is TRBJ2-3, the V gene TRBV30; D is undetermined. V dropped 1 base and J dropped 0 bases, with 11 bases sitting between them. Germline CDR1 GTSNPN, CDR2 SVGIG (reference sequence). This CDR3 contains 15 residues. The CDR3 region is CAWSGGAKSTDTQYF. DNA of the CDR3: TGTGCCTGGAGTGGTGGAGCGAAGAGCACAGATACGCAGTATTTT.

The genes are TRBV2 and TRBJ2-1, with a possible D match to TRBD1 (5 bases). Trimming took off 4 bases at V and 2 bases at J, with 15 bases between the two ends. CDR1 SNHLY and CDR2 FYNNEI come from the germline V gene. There are 16 residues in the CDR3. The CDR3 protein is CASSVSGYPPYNEQFF. CDR3 nucleotides: TGTGCCAGCAGTGTCTCAGGGTACCCCCCCTACAATGAGCAGTTCTTC.

The chain uses TRBV6-5 and TRBJ1-2; TRBD1 matches at 7 bases. J lost 7 bases, V lost 2 bases, and 10 bases had no gene match. The germline V gene encodes CDR1 MNHEY and CDR2 SVGAGI. The CDR3 runs 15 residues. CDR3 DNA sequence: TGTGCCAGCAGTTACGACGACAGGGCAGTGGCTGGCTACACCTTC. This sequence encodes CASSYDDRAVAGYTF.

The chain employs TRBV5-8 and TRBJ1-2; D not resolved. V was shortened by 2 bases and J by 3 bases, with 8 bases between the two germline ends. CDR1 SGHTS and CDR2 YDEGEE come from the germline V gene. The CDR3 runs to 13 residues. CDR3 loop: CASSLVPDYGYTF. CDR3 sequence (DNA): TGTGCCAGCAGCTTAGTCCCAGACTATGGCTACACCTTC.

This chain connects TRBV24-1 to TRBJ1-2; a possible D gene is TRBD1 (6 bases). The germline gives CDR1 KGHDR, CDR2 SFDVKD. CDR3 length equals 12 residues. Trimming pared 7 bases from V and 4 bases from J, leaving 9 bases between. In nucleotides, the CDR3 is TGTGCCACCAGGGACAGCCTCTATGGCTACACCTTC. This gives the protein CATRDSLYGYTF.

V usage is TRBV6-4 and J usage is TRBJ2-1; 7 bases agree with TRBD2. The CDR3 length is 16 residues. The V segment lost 0 bases and the J segment 9 bases; nucleotides outside the gene matches: 11. Germline CDR1 MRHNA, CDR2 SNTAGT. CDR3 region: CASSDSGGRVLGEQFF. The CDR3 coding sequence is TGTGCCAGCAGTGACTCTGGAGGGAGGGTGTTGGGTGAGCAGTTCTTC.

The chain is built from TRBV10-2 and TRBJ2-1; possibly TRBD2 for D (5 bases). Trimming shortened V by 5 bases and J by 8 bases, and 7 bases separated the two germline ends. CDR1 and CDR2 from the germline V gene are WSHSY and SAAADI. This CDR3 has 11 amino acids. The CDR3 region is CASSMRDEQFF. Here the CDR3 DNA reads TGCGCCAGCAGTATGAGGGATGAGCAGTTCTTC.

The V and J genes are TRBV7-9 and TRBJ2-2; no firm D call. From germline, CDR1 is SEHNR and CDR2 FQNEAQ (reference sequence). V lost 5 bases and J lost 6, with 10 bases in between. This CDR3 region has 13 residues. The CDR3 here is CASSTHAAGELFF. DNA of the CDR3: TGTGCCAGCAGCACTCACGCGGCCGGGGAGCTGTTTTTT.

This clone was seen a few times. The chain combines TRBV7-2 with TRBJ1-2; weak D call: TRBD1 (5 bases). Per the germline V gene, CDR1 is SGHTA and CDR2 is FQGNSA. This CDR3 is 15 amino acids long. V was trimmed by 5 bases and J by 1 base, leaving 14 bases between them. The CDR3 is CASSARGSDNYGYTF. The CDR3 nucleotides read TGTGCCAGCAGCGCAAGGGGTTCCGATAACTATGGCTACACCTTC.

The chain uses TRBV5-6 and TRBJ1-5; D is possibly TRBD1 (6 bases). CDR1 is SGHDT and CDR2 is YYEEEE in the germline V gene. The CDR3 covers 15 residues. Trimming shortened V by 2 bases and J by 5 bases, and 14 bases separated the two germline ends. The CDR3 sequence: CASSLIRRGDQPQHF. Here the CDR3 DNA reads TGTGCCAGCAGCTTAATTCGCAGGGGCGATCAGCCCCAGCATTTT.

The chain carries TRBV4-1 and TRBJ2-5; 10 nucleotides line up with TRBD2. CDR3 length: 18 amino acids. With V trimmed by 1 base and J by 5 bases, 13 bases remained unmatched. From germline, CDR1 is MGHRA and CDR2 YSYEKL. The CDR3 DNA follows: TGCGCCAGCAGCCAAGTAGGTAGGGCTAGCGGGAGAATGGAGACCCAGTACTTC. As protein: CASSQVGRASGRMETQYF.

The J gene is TRBJ2-7, the V gene TRBV11-2; 8 bases are shared with TRBD2. The J segment lost 3 bases and the V segment lost 7 bases, leaving 8 bases of the junction unmatched. The germline V gene encodes CDR1 SGHAT and CDR2 FQNNGV. This CDR3 spans 14 amino acids. In nucleotides, the CDR3 is TGTGCCAGCACCCCCGGACTAGCTAACTACGAGCAGTACGTC. It is translated as CASTPGLANYEQYV.

This clone occurred once. The chain has TRBV5-1 and TRBJ2-1; D possibly corresponds to TRBD2 (5 bases). From germline, CDR1 is SGHRS and CDR2 YFSETQ. Trimming took off 7 bases at V and 0 bases at J, with 17 bases between the two ends. This CDR3 spans 16 amino acids. The CDR3 protein is CASSGVTVSSYNEQFF. CDR3 sequence (DNA): TGCGCCAGCTCCGGGGTTACGGTGAGCTCCTACAATGAGCAGTTCTTC.

V and J are TRBV30 and TRBJ2-1, with 12 bases fitting TRBD2. Germline assignment: CDR1 GTSNPN and CDR2 SVGIG (reference sequence). The CDR3 is 17 amino acids. The ends lost 0 bases at V and 4 bases at J; junction bases unmatched: 7. The CDR3 coding sequence is TGTGCCTGGAGTGTGGGGTGGACTAGCGGGACGTACAATGAGCAGTTCTTC. It yields the protein CAWSVGWTSGTYNEQFF.

This rearrangement joins TRBV30 to TRBJ1-2; D may be TRBD1 (6 bases). The CDR3 runs 10 residues. Between the trimmed V and J ends, which lost 8 bases and 4 bases, there was a span of 8 bases. Germline loops: CDR1 GTSNPN, CDR2 SVGIG (reference sequence). The DNA of the CDR3 is TGTGCCACAGGGTTCTATGGCTACACCTTC. Its translation is CATGFYGYTF.

This clone was counted a single time. The rearrangement uses TRBV30 and TRBJ2-7, with 7 nucleotides matching TRBD1. There are 15 residues in the CDR3. Germline lookup yields CDR1 GTSNPN and CDR2 SVGIG (reference sequence). With V trimmed by 3 bases and J by 4 bases, 12 bases remained unmatched. The CDR3, as DNA: TGTGCCTGGAGCCCCCGACAGGCACAGGGGTACGAGCAGTACGTC. Translating gives CAWSPRQAQGYEQYV.

The chain employs TRBV14 and TRBJ2-5, with a possible D match to TRBD1 (6 bases). The CDR3 is 15 amino acids. Between the trimmed V and J ends, which lost 0 bases and 5 bases, there was a span of 13 bases. From germline, CDR1 is SGHDN and CDR2 FVKESK. CDR3 nucleotides: TGTGCCAGCAGCCAAGATCATGGGGGCTGGGAGACCCAGTACTTC. This gives the protein CASSQDHGGWETQYF.